The 10 T cell receptor beta chains in this list originate from one sample, sequenced in a study of PD-1 blockade in classical Hodgkin lymphoma. Profiling relied on immunoSEQ multiplex PCR, and the TCRdb table lists in-frame clones only, not all of them. Counted here are tens of thousands of clones, about nine tenths occurring once; the ten biggest clones make up approximately 9%. Each of the patients experienced relapse following autologous stem cell transplantation, and their brentuximab vedotin exposure differed. The sample consisted of peripheral blood mononuclear cells (PBMCs), taken at baseline. The receptors shown here come from a human donor with classical Hodgkin lymphoma.

The CDR3 sequence: CASSLLSGVNYGYTF. The CDR3 DNA sequence: TGTGCCAGCAGCTTATTATCCGGGGTTAACTATGGCTACACCTTC. The genes are TRBV7-3 and TRBJ1-2; D remains ambiguous. The CDR3 length is 15 residues. Germline CDR1 SGHTA, CDR2 FQGTGA. V was cut by 2 bases and J by 1 base, with 11 bases left in between.

V is TRBV2 and J is TRBJ2-1; 8 nucleotides line up with TRBD1. Germline V CDR1 and CDR2: SNHLY, FYNNEI. Trimming took 4 bases from V and 6 from J; bases not matched to a gene: 5. CDR3 length: 14 amino acids. CDR3 residues: CASSADRVGNEQFF. CDR3 in DNA: TGTGCCAGCAGTGCGGACAGGGTGGGCAATGAGCAGTTCTTC. Variable domain in full (rest from reference TRBV2 and TRBJ2-1): EPEVTQTPSHQVTQMGQEVILRCVPISNHLYFYWYRQILGQKVEFLVSFYNNEISEKSEIFDDQFSVERPDGSNFTLKIRSTKLEDSAMYFCASSADRVGNEQFFGPGTRLTVL.

The chain has TRBV7-9 and TRBJ2-1, with TRBD1 as a possible D gene (7 bases). Trimming removed 5 bases from V and 7 bases from J, with 21 bases in between. Germline loops: CDR1 SEHNR, CDR2 FQNEAQ (reference sequence). CDR3 length: 16 amino acids. Here the CDR3 reads CASSLYRGRGGNEQFF. The CDR3 DNA reads TGTGCCAGCAGCCTCTACAGGGGACGAGGGGGGAATGAGCAGTTCTTC.

The chain combines TRBV2 with TRBJ2-7; 8 nucleotides agree with TRBD2. V lost 8 bases, J lost 2 bases, and 11 bases stayed unmatched. Germline V lookup: CDR1 SNHLY, CDR2 FYNNEI. This CDR3 is 15 amino acids long. The CDR3 loop reads CASFTIAGRAYEQYF. DNA of the CDR3: TGTGCCAGCTTCACTATAGCGGGGAGAGCCTACGAGCAGTACTTC. Filled out from reference TRBV2 and TRBJ2-7, the complete variable domain reads EPEVTQTPSHQVTQMGQEVILRCVPISNHLYFYWYRQILGQKVEFLVSFYNNEISEKSEIFDDQFSVERPDGSNFTLKIRSTKLEDSAMYFCASFTIAGRAYEQYFGPGTRLTVT.

In this sample, this clone turned up once. V and J are TRBV4-2 and TRBJ2-5; no clear D. The CDR3 sequence is 14 residues long. The germline V and J ends were trimmed by 1 base and 2 bases, with 8 bases remaining between them. From germline, CDR1 is LGHNA and CDR2 YNFKEQ. The CDR3 reads CASSQGRLQETQYF. CDR3 in DNA: TGTGCCAGCAGCCAAGGCAGGCTTCAAGAGACCCAGTACTTC.

The chain joins TRBV4-1 to TRBJ2-5, with 7 bases fitting TRBD1. V shed 2 bases, J shed 6 bases, and the junction held 6 bases outside the gene matches. The CDR3 is made up of 14 amino acids. Germline values: CDR1 MGHRA, CDR2 YSYEKL. The CDR3 reads CASSQPDRTKTQYF. The DNA for the CDR3 is TGCGCCAGCAGCCAACCGGACAGGACAAAGACCCAGTACTTC.

The rearrangement uses TRBV7-3 and TRBJ2-5; D possibly corresponds to TRBD1 (5 bases). The CDR3 is 14 residues long. CDR1 and CDR2 from the germline V gene are SGHTA and FQGTGA. Between the trimmed V and J ends, which lost 2 bases and 4 bases, there was a span of 11 bases. The CDR3 is CASSLLGPRETQYF. DNA for the CDR3: TGTGCCAGCAGCTTACTGGGGCCGAGAGAGACCCAGTACTTC.

This clone has a handful of counts. The rearrangement joins TRBV27 to TRBJ2-1, with D possibly matching TRBD1 (5 bases). Germline CDR1 is MNHEY and CDR2 is SMNVEV (reference sequence). Between the trimmed V and J ends, which lost 7 bases and 3 bases, there was a span of 7 bases. The CDR3 covers 12 residues. The CDR3 sequence: CASITGYNEQFF. Written as DNA, the CDR3 is TGTGCCAGCATCACAGGCTACAATGAGCAGTTCTTC.

This chain uses TRBV14 with TRBJ2-7; the D is unclear. Trimming took 4 bases from V and 7 from J, leaving 11 bases between them. Germline CDR1 and CDR2: SGHDN and FVKESK. The CDR3 totals 12 residues. The CDR3 loop reads CASSLPIGEQYF. CDR3 DNA: TGTGCCAGCAGCCTTCCCATAGGGGAGCAGTACTTC.

The chain employs TRBV2 and TRBJ2-5, with 8 positions matching TRBD1. This CDR3 comprises 16 residues. V dropped 1 base and J dropped 4; count of bases not matched to a gene: 8. Germline V lookup: CDR1 SNHLY, CDR2 FYNNEI. CDR3 sequence: CASSEGQGKVRETQYF. The CDR3 nucleotides read TGTGCCAGCAGTGAAGGACAGGGGAAGGTTCGAGAGACCCAGTACTTC.